The clone carrying this T cell receptor (beta chain) showed up just a few times. The entry originates in a study of blood T cell repertoires in COVID-19. Study information: Spain, Italy and the United States supplied samples that represented acute and convalescent COVID-19. PBMCs, B-cell-depleted T cells, or T cells provided the cDNA or gDNA that made up the material.

The germline V gene encodes CDR1 KGHDR and CDR2 SFDVKD. This CDR3 is 15 amino acids long. Trimming took off 3 bases at V and 6 bases at J, with 14 bases between the two ends. In the original processing: Estimation of nucleated cell counts relied on the amplification of reference gene primers. The repertoire was sequenced with immunoSEQ multiplex PCR; TCRdb's copy has only in-frame clones and lacks some. D and trimming come from the DNA, and the V and J calls and clone size come from that table. The sample comprises about 130,000 clones, roughly 85% of which are singletons, and about 3.3% rests with the top ten.

The source material was peripheral blood. The sequence was obtained from a woman aged 80 or over with COVID-19, enrolled during active disease. This chain joins TRBV24-1 and TRBJ1-5, with D maybe TRBD1 (6 bases). The CDR3 reads CATSDTQGSGQPQHF. Here the CDR3 DNA reads TGTGCCACCAGTGATACACAGGGTTCGGGTCAGCCCCAGCATTTT.